This T cell receptor (beta chain) was identified during a study of blood T cells in healthy people across ages. Whole-study findings and limits: Percentage of naive T cells showed a strong correlation with TCR beta diversity.

Concerning this clonotype itself: Its antigen is unidentified.

Sample-barcoded 5' priming and a J-beta primer mix drove a second PCR of roughly 6 to 12 cycles. TCRdb re-called the 5' RACE reads through MiXCR, storing one row per CDR3 protein. Found here are some 1.6 million distinct CDR3 sequences, about 31% of them singletons; the top ten hold approximately 10%. Healthy Russian Caucasian donors spanned ages about 6 to 90 years. V dropped 2 bases and J dropped 7 bases, with 9 bases sitting between them. This CDR3 has 13 residues. Germline-derived CDR1 and CDR2 are MNHEY and SVGAGI. The sample consisted of blood. This chain joins TRBV6-5 and TRBJ2-1; no clear D gene. This receptor was taken from a woman aged 30 to 39 in good health. In nucleotides, the CDR3 is TGTGCCAGCAGTTACCTCGAGGATAATGAGCAGTTCTTC. It specifies CASSYLEDNEQFF.